Following are 29 T cell receptor beta chains from one sample sequenced in a study of T cell responses to AZD1222 COVID-19 vaccine. Some clones are missing from TCRdb's copy, which holds only in-frame ones; the method was immunoSEQ multiplex PCR. The data show over 100,000 clones, with approximately 90% seen just once and under 2% held by the top ten. The sample was peripheral blood, taken on day 0 of AZD1222 vaccination. These receptor sequences come from an adult in good health.

This clone was observed once. The chain is built from TRBV7-6 and TRBJ2-6; 9 bases are a match to TRBD1. The CDR3 sequence is 20 residues long. Germline values: CDR1 SGHVS, CDR2 FNYEAQ. With V trimmed by 5 bases and J by 0 bases, 14 bases remained unmatched. CDR3 nucleotides: TGTGCCAGCAGCGGACGGACAGGGGACCTCTCGTTCTCTGGGGCCAACGTCCTGACTTTC. Its protein is CASSGRTGDLSFSGANVLTF.

V and J are TRBV11-2 and TRBJ2-3; D not resolved. CDR1 is SGHAT and CDR2 is FQNNGV in the germline V gene. V gave up 0 bases and J gave up 0 bases, with 7 bases separating them. The CDR3 is 15 residues long. The CDR3 is CASSLDPASTDTQYF. DNA for the CDR3: TGTGCCAGCAGCTTAGACCCGGCTAGCACAGATACGCAGTATTTT.

DNA for the CDR3: TGTGCCAGCAGTTTATCCCAGGAATCGAGCTACGAGCAGTACTTC. Protein: CASSLSQESSYEQYF. The chain links TRBV27 to TRBJ2-7; D ambiguous. The CDR3 has 15 amino acids. The germline V gene has CDR1 MNHEY and CDR2 SMNVEV (reference sequence). Between the trimmed V and J ends, which lost 0 bases and 3 bases, there was a span of 12 bases.

The chain joins TRBV10-2 to TRBJ2-5; D not certain. The CDR3 covers 12 residues. The germline V gene has CDR1 WSHSY and CDR2 SAAADI. V was shortened by 3 bases and J by 9 bases, with 11 bases between the two germline ends. The CDR3 DNA reads as TGCGCCAGCAGTGATTTCCCCGCGGCCCAGTACTTC. This encodes CASSDFPAAQYF.

This rearrangement joins TRBV4-2 to TRBJ1-6; D ambiguous. V gave up 1 base and J gave up 5 bases, with 12 bases separating them. The CDR3 has 16 residues. In germline, CDR1 is LGHNA, CDR2 YNFKEQ. The DNA of the CDR3 is TGTGCCAGCAGCCAAGGGTGGATGGGAGATAATTCACCCCTCCACTTT. This sequence encodes CASSQGWMGDNSPLHF.

The rearrangement joins TRBV30 to TRBJ1-5; TRBD1 matches 7 bases. CDR1 and CDR2 from the germline V gene are GTSNPN and SVGIG (reference sequence). This CDR3 contains 15 residues. Unmatched junction bases numbered 9, after V lost 3 bases and J lost 4 bases. As DNA, the CDR3 is TGTGCCTGGAGCGCTCCGACAGGGCGGAATCAGCCCCAGCATTTT. Protein: CAWSAPTGRNQPQHF. Filled out from reference TRBV30 and TRBJ1-5, the complete variable domain reads SQTIHQWPATLVQPVGSPLSLECTVEGTSNPNLYWYRQAAGRGLQLLFYSVGIGQISSEVPQNLSASRPQDRQFILSSKKLLLSDSGFYLCAWSAPTGRNQPQHFGDGTRLSIL.

The chain is built from TRBV11-3 and TRBJ1-1, with D perhaps TRBD1 (5 bases). Germline loops: CDR1 SGHNT, CDR2 YENEEA. The V gene lost 5 bases and the J gene lost 1 base, with 11 bases spanning the gap. The CDR3 runs to 14 residues. The chain's CDR3 is CASSPGVENTEAFF. CDR3 bases: TGTGCCAGCAGCCCGGGGGTGGAGAACACTGAAGCTTTCTTT.

This chain joins TRBV9 and TRBJ1-1; the match to TRBD1 covers 8 bases. Germline CDR1 and CDR2: SGDLS and YYNGEE. V was clipped by 4 bases and J by 3 bases; unmatched bases: 8. CDR3 length: 15 amino acids. Here the CDR3 DNA reads TGTGCCAGCAGCATAGCGGCAGGGGGCTACACTGAAGCTTTCTTT. Translating gives CASSIAAGGYTEAFF.

V gene TRBV19 combines with J gene TRBJ2-7; 7 nucleotides match TRBD2. The CDR3 spans 14 residues. J lost 3 bases, V lost 5 bases, and 7 bases had no gene match. From germline, CDR1 is LNHDA and CDR2 SQIVND (reference sequence). This chain's CDR3 is CASSFREVLYEQYF. Here the CDR3 DNA reads TGTGCCAGTAGTTTTCGGGAGGTCCTCTACGAGCAGTACTTC.

V usage is TRBV6-6 and J usage is TRBJ1-2; a weak D match, TRBD1 (6 bases). The CDR3 totals 13 residues. In germline, CDR1 is MNHNY, CDR2 SVGAGI (reference sequence). The DNA of the CDR3 is TGTGATGGCGTTGGACAGCGTCCTATTGGCTACACCTTC. This gives the protein CDGVGQRPIGYTF.

The genes are TRBV7-2 and TRBJ2-7, with 8 nucleotides matching TRBD1. The germline gives CDR1 SGHTA, CDR2 FQGNSA. This CDR3 has 16 amino acids. Germline trimming cut 2 bases from V and 3 bases from J; bases unmatched to any gene: 9. The CDR3 sequence is CASSLYGQGAFYEQYF. The CDR3 coding sequence is TGTGCCAGCAGCTTATACGGGCAGGGGGCGTTCTACGAGCAGTACTTC. Filled out from reference TRBV7-2 and TRBJ2-7, the complete variable domain reads GAGVSQSPSNKVTEKGKDVELRCDPISGHTALYWYRQSLGQGLEFLIYFQGNSAPDKSGLPSDRFSAERTGGSVSTLTIQRTQQEDSAVYLCASSLYGQGAFYEQYFGPGTRLTVT.

V and J are TRBV2 and TRBJ1-5; TRBD1 matches 7 bases. V was pared by 6 bases and J by 5 bases, with 7 bases of the junction left unmatched. This CDR3 region has 14 residues. The V gene's germline CDR1 is SNHLY and CDR2 FYNNEI. This CDR3 reads CASSSLQGYQPQHF. CDR3 nucleotide sequence: TGTGCCAGCAGCTCCCTACAGGGGTATCAGCCCCAGCATTTT.

V and J are TRBV6-5 and TRBJ2-1; the match to TRBD2 covers 9 bases. Germline loops: CDR1 MNHEY, CDR2 SVGAGI. The junction had 3 bases not matched to a gene; V was cut back by 5 bases and J by 1 base. The CDR3 runs to 15 residues. The DNA of the CDR3 is TGTGCCAGCAGTAGCGGGGGGTGGTCCTACAATGAGCAGTTCTTC. Its translation: CASSSGGWSYNEQFF.

The chain recombines TRBV27 with TRBJ1-5; 9 positions agree with TRBD1. V gave up 6 bases and J gave up 7 bases; unmatched junction bases: 10. CDR3 length equals 15 residues. The germline V gene encodes CDR1 MNHEY and CDR2 SMNVEV (reference sequence). CDR3 residues: CASSGQGRLDQPQHF. In DNA form, the CDR3 reads TGTGCCAGCAGCGGACAGGGGAGGTTGGACCAGCCCCAGCATTTT.

The rearrangement links TRBV20-1 to TRBJ2-3; D possibly corresponds to TRBD2 (6 bases). The germline V and J ends were trimmed by 3 bases and 0 bases, with 19 bases remaining between them. Germline V gene data show CDR1 as DFQATT and CDR2 as SNEGSKA (reference sequence). The CDR3 runs 17 residues. Here the CDR3 reads CSASLAAGFTSTDTQYF. CDR3 DNA sequence: TGCAGTGCTAGTCTGGCGGCGGGGTTCACTAGCACAGATACGCAGTATTTT.

The CDR3 nucleotides read TGTGCCTCCCAAGGGGAAGAGACCCAGTACTTC. It translates to CASQGEETQYF. This rearrangement joins TRBV10-3 to TRBJ2-5; weak D call: TRBD1 (5 bases). The germline V and J ends were trimmed by 11 bases and 3 bases, with 10 bases remaining between them. Germline values: CDR1 ENHRY, CDR2 SYGVKD. The CDR3 covers 11 residues.

The genes are TRBV28 and TRBJ1-2; 7 bases are a match to TRBD1. J lost 4 bases, V lost 7 bases, and 9 bases had no gene match. The length of the CDR3 is 14 residues. Germline CDR1 is MDHEN and CDR2 is SYDVKM. The CDR3 reads CASTLGDSLYGYTF. The CDR3, as DNA: TGTGCCAGCACGCTGGGGGACAGCCTCTATGGCTACACCTTC.

The chain is built from TRBV11-3 and TRBJ2-3; D is unresolved. V was trimmed by 3 bases and J by 6 bases, leaving 13 bases between them. Germline V gene sequence: CDR1 SGHNT, CDR2 YENEEA. The CDR3 length is 14 residues. This CDR3 reads CASSLQGLGDTQYF. CDR3 sequence (DNA): TGTGCCAGCAGCTTGCAAGGGTTGGGGGATACGCAGTATTTT. Based on the CDR3 plus reference TRBV11-3 and TRBJ2-3, the full variable domain is EAGVVQSPRYKIIEKKQPVAFWCNPISGHNTLYWYLQNLGQGPELLIRYENEEAVDDSQLPKDRFSAERLKGVDSTLKIQPAELGDSAVYLCASSLQGLGDTQYFGPGTRLTVL.

This chain links TRBV29-1 with TRBJ1-1; no reliable D call. The germline V gene has CDR1 SQVTM and CDR2 ANQGSEA. The V end was cut by 7 bases, the J end by 9 bases, with 15 bases between. The CDR3 is 11 amino acids. CDR3 sequence: CSADPSLQAFF. Here the CDR3 DNA reads TGCAGCGCAGACCCCTCGCTTCAAGCTTTCTTT.

The rearrangement joins TRBV5-8 to TRBJ2-7, with D tentatively TRBD2 (7 bases). The germline CDR1 and CDR2 sequences are SGHTS and YDEGEE. The V end lost 0 bases, the J end lost 0 bases, and 16 bases lay between the germline ends. The length of the CDR3 is 17 residues. CDR3 region: CASSLAFAGASSYEQYF. The CDR3 region has the DNA TGTGCCAGCAGCTTGGCGTTTGCGGGGGCCAGCTCCTACGAGCAGTACTTC.

This chain joins TRBV5-1 and TRBJ1-5; D remains unclear. V lost 0 bases and J lost 5, with 9 bases in between. The germline CDR1 and CDR2 sequences are SGHRS and YFSETQ. The CDR3 is 14 amino acids. The CDR3 loop reads CASSLDTGDQPQHF. In nucleotides, the CDR3 is TGCGCCAGCAGCTTGGATACTGGGGATCAGCCCCAGCATTTT.

The genes are TRBV18 and TRBJ1-1; no clear D gene. V lost 0 bases, J lost 1 base, and 9 bases lay in between. The CDR3 contains 15 residues. Germline V gene lookup returns CDR1 KGHSH and CDR2 LQKENI. In DNA form, the CDR3 reads TGTGCCAGCTCACCACCGCGCCAGAAGAACACTGAAGCTTTCTTT. The encoded protein is CASSPPRQKNTEAFF. The full variable domain, rest sourced from reference TRBV18 and TRBJ1-1, is NAGVMQNPRHLVRRRGQEARLRCSPMKGHSHVYWYRQLPEEGLKFMVYLQKENIIDESGMPKERFSAEFPKEGPSILRIQQVVRGDSAAYFCASSPPRQKNTEAFFGQGTRLTVV.

V is TRBV7-9 and J is TRBJ2-7; D may be TRBD1 or TRBD2 (6 bases each). The germline gives CDR1 SEHNR, CDR2 FQNEAQ (reference sequence). The CDR3 is made up of 17 amino acids. Between the trimmed V and J ends, which lost 5 bases and 0 bases, there was a span of 20 bases. Written as DNA, the CDR3 is TGTGCCAGCAGCCCAATTCGAGGGGGGTCGAGCTCCTACGAGCAGTACTTC. Protein sequence: CASSPIRGGSSSYEQYF.

This clone was counted only a few times. This sequence joins TRBV15 and TRBJ2-1; D possibly matches TRBD1 or TRBD2 (6 bases each). The CDR3 contains 12 residues. V was pared by 8 bases and J by 9 bases, with 14 bases between. Germline loops: CDR1 LNHNV, CDR2 YYDKDF (reference sequence). The CDR3 DNA follows: TGTGCCACCGGGAGAGGGGGGAGTGAGCAGTTCTTC. Protein product: CATGRGGSEQFF.

The rearrangement links TRBV19 to TRBJ2-6; D is unresolved. This CDR3 has 13 residues. CDR1 is LNHDA, CDR2 SQIVND, per germline (reference sequence). The V end was cut by 9 bases, the J end by 0 bases, with 6 bases between. CDR3 region: CASGPSGANVLTF. The DNA for the CDR3 is TGTGCCAGCGGGCCCTCTGGGGCCAACGTCCTGACTTTC. Supplemented by reference TRBV19 and TRBJ2-6, the full variable domain reads DGGITQSPKYLFRKEGQNVTLSCEQNLNHDAMYWYRQDPGQGLRLIYYSQIVNDFQKGDIAEGYSVSREKKESFPLTVTSAQKNPTAFYLCASGPSGANVLTFGAGSRLTVL.

This clone was found once. The chain employs TRBV9 and TRBJ1-5; D is unresolved. From germline, CDR1 is SGDLS and CDR2 YYNGEE. V gave up 4 bases and J gave up 6 bases, with 17 bases separating them. The CDR3 length is 15 residues. This CDR3 is CASSPGPPGSQPQHF. The CDR3 nucleotides read TGTGCCAGCAGCCCCGGGCCCCCCGGGTCTCAGCCCCAGCATTTT.

The chain couples TRBV5-4 to TRBJ2-2, with TRBD2 as a possible D gene (5 bases). V lost 8 bases and J 5 bases, leaving 19 bases between the germline ends. Germline V gene data show CDR1 as SGHNT and CDR2 as YYREEE (reference sequence). The CDR3 extends over 15 amino acids. This CDR3 is CASNWAGSKTGELFF. As DNA, the CDR3 is TGTGCCAGTAATTGGGCGGGCTCAAAGACCGGGGAGCTGTTTTTT.

The chain is built from TRBV11-3 and TRBJ2-5; D is ambiguous. Trimming removed 2 bases from V and 1 base from J, with 5 bases in between. The CDR3 is 13 amino acids. Germline V CDR1 and CDR2: SGHNT, YENEEA. CDR3: CASSLISQETQYF. As DNA, the CDR3 is TGTGCCAGCAGCTTAATCAGCCAAGAGACCCAGTACTTC.

This chain uses TRBV2 with TRBJ2-6; 7 bases line up with TRBD1. Losses at the gene ends were 6 bases for V and 0 bases for J; bases not matched to a gene: 2. This CDR3 is built from 15 residues. Germline V CDR1 and CDR2: SNHLY, FYNNEI. As DNA, the CDR3 is TGTGCCAGCAGAACAGGGGACTCTGGGGCCAACGTCCTGACTTTC. Translated, it gives CASRTGDSGANVLTF.